This T cell receptor beta chain emerged from a study of blood T cell repertoires in COVID-19. Germline CDR1 and CDR2: MNHNS and SASEGT. Between the trimmed V and J ends, which lost 3 bases and 3 bases, there was a span of 13 bases. The CDR3 has 15 amino acids. Authors' processing steps: Quantification of nucleated cells was approximated via reference gene primer amplification. Some clones are missing from TCRdb's copy, which holds only in-frame ones; the method was immunoSEQ multiplex PCR. The D gene and trimming were derived from the DNA, and the V and J assignments and clone size from that table. The table has 140,000 to 150,000 clones, around 84% seen once.

This receptor was identified in a man between 60 and 70 years old with active or convalescent COVID-19. The source material was peripheral blood. This chain uses TRBV6-1 with TRBJ2-3; possible D gene TRBD2, 6 bases. CDR3 protein: CASSDLGTSTDTQYF. CDR3 in DNA: TGTGCCAGCAGTGACCTGGGGACTTCTACAGATACGCAGTATTTT.